The 31 T cell receptor beta chains reported below all come from one sample, sequenced in a study of blood T cells in healthy people across ages (dated by TCRdb to the mid-2010s). The library was made by 5' RACE. The sequencer listed for this sample is Illumina HiSeq 2500. A second PCR of roughly 6 to 12 cycles was run with a J-beta primer mix and a sample-barcoded 5' primer. TCRdb reworked the public reads: Q25 trimming with fastp, MiXCR clone assembly, productive beta chains retained. For every CDR3 protein sequence, its rows merge into one entry that carries the most common genes and DNA. This sample gives about 680,000 distinct CDR3 sequences in total; 45% to 50% of them show up just once. Roughly a third of the sample belongs to the ten largest clones. The sequencing input was blood. The receptors stem from a woman between 55 and 75 years old in good health.

The chain employs TRBV7-9 and TRBJ2-5, with 8 bases matching TRBD1. The CDR3 runs 14 residues. Looked up from germline, CDR1 is SEHNR and CDR2 is FQNEAQ (reference sequence). V trimming: 2 bases; J trimming: 11 bases; junction bases outside the gene matches: 10. In DNA, the CDR3 is TGTGCCAGCAGCTTATTGACAGGGGTGGAAGAGCAGTACTTC. It translates to CASSLLTGVEEQYF.

This clonotype was detected many times. J is TRBJ2-1 and V is TRBV7-2; 14 positions agree with TRBD2. The CDR3 has 15 residues. Germline CDR1 and CDR2: SGHTA and FQGNSA. V lost 2 bases and J lost 7; bases outside the gene matches: 1. The DNA for the CDR3 is TGTGCCAGCAGCTTATGGACTAGCGGGGGGAATGAGCAGTTCTTC. Translation: CASSLWTSGGNEQFF.

The chain uses TRBV27 and TRBJ2-3; D unresolved. CDR3 length: 15 residues. V lost 2 bases and J lost 0, with 9 bases in between. The germline CDR1 and CDR2 sequences are MNHEY and SMNVEV (reference sequence). The CDR3 region has the DNA TGTGCCAGCAGTTTACAGGAGAGTAGCACAGATACGCAGTATTTT. Translated: CASSLQESSTDTQYF.

This clonotype was picked up a small number of times. The chain joins TRBV28 to TRBJ1-4, with TRBD1 as a possible D gene (6 bases). Trimming took 5 bases from V and 2 from J, leaving 15 bases between them. The CDR3 spans 16 residues. Germline V gives CDR1 MDHEN, CDR2 SYDVKM. For the CDR3, the DNA is TGTGCCAGCAGTCCCCCGGGGGGGCAGACTAATGAAAAACTGTTTTTT. It specifies CASSPPGGQTNEKLFF. Full variable domain (outside the CDR3, taken from reference TRBV28 and TRBJ1-4): DVKVTQSSRYLVKRTGEKVFLECVQDMDHENMFWYRQDPGLGLRLIYFSYDVKMKEKGDIPEGYSVSREKKERFSLILESASTNQTSMYLCASSPPGGQTNEKLFFGSGTQLSVL.

The rearrangement joins TRBV5-1 to TRBJ1-1; the D gene is possibly TRBD1 (6 bases). In germline, CDR1 is SGHRS, CDR2 YFSETQ. Trimming shortened V by 0 bases and J by 1 base, and 16 bases separated the two germline ends. There are 17 residues in the CDR3. CDR3 bases: TGCGCCAGCAGCTTGGGACTTACAGGGAGGGGGAACACTGAAGCTTTCTTT. This codes for CASSLGLTGRGNTEAFF.

This clonotype was counted only a few times. The chain uses TRBV7-2 and TRBJ2-3; TRBD2 matches at 8 bases. The CDR3 length is 16 residues. CDR1 is SGHTA, CDR2 FQGNSA, per germline. V lost 5 bases and J lost 6; bases outside the gene matches: 13. The CDR3 region is CASSVWTSPGVDTQYF. The DNA of the CDR3 is TGTGCCAGCAGCGTATGGACTAGCCCCGGGGTGGATACGCAGTATTTT.

Written as DNA, the CDR3 is TGTGCCAGCAGTTTATCGACTAGCAGGAGGCTCCAAGAGACCCAGTACTTC. It encodes CASSLSTSRRLQETQYF. The chain has TRBV28 and TRBJ2-5; TRBD2 matches 7 bases. CDR1 is MDHEN, CDR2 SYDVKM, per germline. CDR3 size: 17 residues. V lost 1 base, J lost 1 base, and 9 bases stayed unmatched.

V usage is TRBV5-4 and J usage is TRBJ1-2; D is unresolved. Germline loops: CDR1 SGHNT, CDR2 YYREEE (reference sequence). CDR3 length: 12 residues. Trimming took off 2 bases at V and 8 bases at J, with 10 bases between the two ends. DNA for the CDR3: TGTGCCAGCAGCTTCGACACTAACGGCTACACCTTC. Translation gives CASSFDTNGYTF.

The rearrangement uses TRBV29-1 and TRBJ2-3, with D possibly matching TRBD1 (5 bases). Per germline, CDR1 SQVTM and CDR2 ANQGSEA. V lost 1 base and J lost 4, with 12 bases in between. The CDR3 consists of 14 residues. The CDR3 bases are TGCAGCGTTGAAGCAGGGAACGGCGCAGATACGCAGTATTTT. This codes for CSVEAGNGADTQYF.

The chain uses TRBV3-1 and TRBJ2-1, with TRBD2 identical over 12 bases. Per germline, CDR1 LGHDT and CDR2 YNNKEL (reference sequence). The junction had 4 bases not matched to a gene; V was cut back by 4 bases and J by 9 bases. The CDR3 spans 14 residues. CDR3 sequence (DNA): TGTGCCAGCAGCCGACTAGCGGGAGAAACTGAGCAGTTCTTC. This codes for CASSRLAGETEQFF.

The chain uses TRBV7-2 and TRBJ2-4, with TRBD2 matching over 9 bases. The CDR3 consists of 13 residues. The V gene end was trimmed by 8 bases and the J gene end by 11 bases; junction bases not matched to a gene: 10. Germline V gene lookup returns CDR1 SGHTA and CDR2 FQGNSA. The CDR3 sequence: CTSCPAVAGVQYF. Written as DNA, the CDR3 is TGTACCAGCTGCCCGGCGGTAGCGGGAGTTCAGTACTTC. The whole variable domain, remainder taken from reference TRBV7-2 and TRBJ2-4, is GAGVSQSPSNKVTEKGKDVELRCDPISGHTALYWYRQSLGQGLEFLIYFQGNSAPDKSGLPSDRFSAERTGGSVSTLTIQRTQQEDSAVYLCTSCPAVAGVQYFGAGTRLSVL.

The chain combines TRBV20-1 with TRBJ1-2, with 11 bases fitting TRBD1. There are 14 residues in the CDR3. Germline CDR1 is DFQATT and CDR2 is SNEGSKA (reference sequence). The junction had 9 bases not matched to a gene; V was cut back by 4 bases and J by 8 bases. The CDR3 loop reads CSAKPGTGGKGYTF. The CDR3 region has the DNA TGCAGTGCTAAACCCGGGACAGGGGGTAAAGGCTACACCTTC.

This clonotype was observed a handful of times. The chain has TRBV6-5 and TRBJ1-2; 9 bases map to TRBD1. V shed 7 bases and J 8 bases; nucleotides not matched to a gene: 5. CDR3 size: 12 residues. Germline V gene sequence: CDR1 MNHEY, CDR2 SVGAGI. Here the CDR3 reads CASTTGGEGYTF. CDR3 in DNA: TGTGCCAGCACGACAGGGGGGGAGGGCTACACCTTC.

The gene calls are TRBV7-9 and TRBJ2-1; weak D call: TRBD2 (5 bases). Germline V gene lookup returns CDR1 SEHNR and CDR2 FQNEAQ (reference sequence). V shed 4 bases and J shed 1 base, with 14 bases lying between them. This CDR3 spans 16 amino acids. As DNA, the CDR3 is TGTGCCAGCAGCTCCCTTTTAGCGACATCCTACAATGAGCAGTTCTTC. Translated, it gives CASSSLLATSYNEQFF.

The chain employs TRBV24-1 and TRBJ2-5, with a weak D call TRBD1 (5 bases). Germline assignment: CDR1 KGHDR and CDR2 SFDVKD. The CDR3 has 15 residues. Trimming cost V 1 base and J 11 bases, with 19 bases left between them. The CDR3 is CATSDFSSMGHEQYF. CDR3 in DNA: TGTGCCACCAGTGATTTCTCCTCGATGGGGCATGAGCAGTACTTC.

This rearrangement joins TRBV6-6 to TRBJ2-1, with a possible D match to TRBD2 (5 bases). The V and J ends lost 6 bases and 8 bases respectively, with 8 bases between them. CDR3 length: 11 amino acids. The germline CDR1 and CDR2 sequences are MNHNY and SVGAGI (reference sequence). In DNA, the CDR3 is TGTGCCAGCAGACTAGTCCATGAGCAGTTCTTC. Translating it yields CASRLVHEQFF.

V usage is TRBV20-1 and J usage is TRBJ2-4, with 8 bases lining up with TRBD1. The CDR3 is made up of 14 amino acids. The germline gives CDR1 DFQATT, CDR2 SNEGSKA (reference sequence). For the CDR3, the DNA is TGCAGGGGGAGCGCCGCAGGGGGCGGGAACATTCAGTACTTC. This sequence encodes CRGSAAGGGNIQYF.

This clonotype was observed a handful of times. The chain is built from TRBV7-2 and TRBJ2-2; 12 bases match TRBD2. From germline, CDR1 is SGHTA and CDR2 FQGNSA. Trimming took 4 bases from V and 7 from J; bases not matched to a gene: 7. The CDR3 is 16 residues long. CDR3 sequence (DNA): TGTGCCAGCAGCTCTAGCGGGAGGGCCACCGGCGGGGAGCTGTTTTTT. Its protein is CASSSSGRATGGELFF.

This chain connects TRBV24-1 to TRBJ2-7; no reliable D call. The CDR3 is 11 amino acids. Trimming shortened V by 3 bases and J by 4 bases, and 3 bases separated the two germline ends. Germline CDR1 and CDR2: KGHDR and SFDVKD. DNA for the CDR3: TGTGCCACCAGTGATGGGTACGAGCAGTACTTC. Its protein is CATSDGYEQYF.

The rearrangement joins TRBV15 to TRBJ2-1; 8 bases are a match to TRBD2. V gave up 10 bases and J gave up 0 bases; unmatched junction bases: 8. From germline, CDR1 is LNHNV and CDR2 YYDKDF (reference sequence). This CDR3 spans 15 amino acids. The CDR3 DNA is TGTGCCAGTGGGCGTACTAGCGGCTCCTACAATGAGCAGTTCTTC. Protein product: CASGRTSGSYNEQFF.

The rearrangement uses TRBV30 and TRBJ2-3; TRBD2 matches 7 bases. Per the germline V gene, CDR1 is GTSNPN and CDR2 is SVGIG (reference sequence). Trimming at V came to 5 bases and at J to 0 bases, leaving 2 bases not matched to a gene. This CDR3 comprises 13 residues. CDR3 coding DNA: TGTGCCTGGCAGCGGGAAAGCACAGATACGCAGTATTTT. Its translation: CAWQRESTDTQYF.

The chain links TRBV2 to TRBJ2-7, with 9 bases aligning to TRBD1. Looked up from germline, CDR1 is SNHLY and CDR2 is FYNNEI. V was clipped by 2 bases and J by 8 bases; unmatched bases: 7. The CDR3 is 14 residues long. This CDR3 is CASSEMGQGSKQYF. The CDR3 DNA sequence: TGTGCCAGCAGTGAAATGGGACAGGGATCCAAGCAGTACTTC.

The gene calls are TRBV28 and TRBJ2-1; possible D gene TRBD1, 6 bases. V lost 1 base to trimming and J lost 7 bases, with 17 bases between them. Germline values: CDR1 MDHEN, CDR2 SYDVKM. The CDR3 has 16 amino acids. The CDR3 is CASSLLGQGFRNEQFF. The DNA for the CDR3 is TGTGCCAGCAGTTTATTGGGGCAGGGGTTTCGGAATGAGCAGTTCTTC.

The chain combines TRBV7-2 with TRBJ2-4; no firm D call. The DNA end is more similar to TRBJ2-5, so the J call may be wrong. The CDR3 loop spans 13 amino acids. Germline CDR1 SGHTA, CDR2 FQGNSA. CDR3 region: CASSAYLYETQYF. DNA of the CDR3: TGTGCCAGCAGCGCATATCTATATGAGACCCAGTACTTC.

This clonotype was detected only a few times. J is TRBJ2-5 and V is TRBV7-9; D call uncertain. CDR1 and CDR2 from the germline V gene are SEHNR and FQNEAQ (reference sequence). The length of the CDR3 is 13 residues. Between the trimmed V and J ends, which lost 4 bases and 4 bases, there was a span of 10 bases. Here the CDR3 reads CASSSPTGETQYF. The CDR3 nucleotides read TGTGCCAGCAGCTCCCCTACGGGAGAGACCCAGTACTTC.

This clonotype was counted at least ten times. The rearrangement links TRBV4-3 to TRBJ2-6, with TRBD1 matching 9 bases. This CDR3 contains 18 residues. After removal of 1 base from V and 4 bases from J, the junction contained 8 bases not matched to a gene. Germline assignment: CDR1 LGHNA and CDR2 YSLEER. Here the CDR3 reads CASSQGGTGKAGANVLTF. Here the CDR3 DNA reads TGCGCCAGCAGCCAAGGAGGGACAGGGAAGGCAGGGGCCAACGTCCTGACTTTC.

This clonotype was found a few times. One base away lies a much larger clone, so this may be a sequencing read error. The chain links TRBV29-1 to TRBJ2-5; 11 positions match TRBD2. V shed 4 bases and J 11 bases; nucleotides not matched to a gene: 12. The CDR3 is 14 amino acids. Germline assignment: CDR1 SQVTM and CDR2 ANQGSEA. CDR3 sequence (DNA): TGCAGCGTTGTATCACTAGCGGGAGCTGATGAGCAGTACTTC. Protein: CSVVSLAGADEQYF.

The J gene is TRBJ2-5, the V gene TRBV25-1; D call uncertain. This CDR3 has 13 residues. The germline V gene encodes CDR1 MGHDK and CDR2 SYGVNS. Trimming stripped 0 bases from V and 11 bases from J, with 13 bases between. As DNA, the CDR3 is TGTGCCAGCAGTGAATATAGGGCCAAGGAGCAGTACTTC. Translated, it gives CASSEYRAKEQYF. Supplemented by reference TRBV25-1 and TRBJ2-5, the full variable domain reads EADIYQTPRYLVIGTGKKITLECSQTMGHDKMYWYQQDPGMELHLIHYSYGVNSTEKGDLSSESTVSRIRTEHFPLTLESARPSHTSQYLCASSEYRAKEQYFGPGTRLLVL.

As concerns this clonotype: A junction boundary mismatches the germline segment, possibly from a read error. V gene TRBV15 combines with J gene TRBJ2-1, with TRBD2 matching over 9 bases. This CDR3 has 17 residues. Germline CDR1 LNHNV, CDR2 YYDKDF (reference sequence). CDR3 protein: CTTSKRSGAGGNNEQFF. The CDR3 nucleotides are TGTACCACCAGCAAGAGATCGGGCGCGGGAGGGAACAATGAGCAGTTCTTC. Variable domain in full (rest from reference TRBV15 and TRBJ2-1): DAMVIQNPRYQVTQFGKPVTLSCSQTLNHNVMYWYQQKSSQAPKLLFHYYDKDFNNEADTPDNFQSRRPNTSFCFLDIRSPGLGDTAMYLCTTSKRSGAGGNNEQFFGPGTRLTVL.

This clonotype was seen only a few times. The rearrangement joins TRBV7-3 to TRBJ2-7, with D possibly matching TRBD2 (6 bases). The ends were cut back, 6 bases at V and 2 bases at J, with 14 bases in the middle. The CDR3 has 14 amino acids. CDR1 is SGHTA and CDR2 is FQGTGA in the germline V gene. The CDR3 DNA sequence: TGTGCCAGCAGTATCTCGGCGGGAACCTACGAGCAGTACTTC. It codes for CASSISAGTYEQYF.

The chain employs TRBV20-1 and TRBJ1-1; D perhaps matches TRBD1 (5 bases). V was cut by 6 bases and J by 6 bases, with 8 bases left in between. Germline V gene sequence: CDR1 DFQATT, CDR2 SNEGSKA (reference sequence). The CDR3 sequence is 10 residues long. This CDR3 reads CSARVAEAFF. The CDR3 nucleotides read TGCAGTGCCAGGGTGGCTGAAGCTTTCTTT.